The present entry profiles one TCR beta chain with its context. The data are from a study of cytomegalovirus exposure and HLA in healthy donors. The CDR3 has 15 residues. Germline loops: CDR1 MNHEY, CDR2 SVGAGI. The V and J ends lost 6 bases and 2 bases, in that order; junction bases with no gene match: 9. Vbeta (60) and Jbeta (13) primers were used in the PCR. Sequencing used immunoSEQ multiplex PCR; TCRdb keeps in-frame clones, though not all of them. The data show about 65,000 clones, roughly 78% seen once. The sequenced sample was PBMCs. The chain employs TRBV6-5 and TRBJ1-2, with 7 nucleotides matching TRBD1. This receptor was identified in a woman in her thirties in good health and CMV-seronegative. The CDR3 DNA sequence: TGTGCCAGCAGAGCCCCCAGGGGACAGAACTATGGCTACACCTTC. Residues: CASRAPRGQNYGYTF.